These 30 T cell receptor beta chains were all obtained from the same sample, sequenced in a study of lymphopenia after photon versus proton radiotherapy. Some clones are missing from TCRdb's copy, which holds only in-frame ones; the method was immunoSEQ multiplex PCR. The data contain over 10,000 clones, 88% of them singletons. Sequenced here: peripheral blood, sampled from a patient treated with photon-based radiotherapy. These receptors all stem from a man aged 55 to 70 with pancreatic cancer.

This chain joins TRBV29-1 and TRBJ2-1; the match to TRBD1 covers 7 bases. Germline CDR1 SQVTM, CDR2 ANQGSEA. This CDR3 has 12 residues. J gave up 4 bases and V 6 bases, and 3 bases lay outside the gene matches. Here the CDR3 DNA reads TGCAGCGTCGCGGACAGGTACAATGAGCAGTTCTTC. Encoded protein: CSVADRYNEQFF.

The CDR3 loop is CASSPGRTNTGELFF. CDR3 DNA sequence: TGTGCCAGCAGCCCGGGACGTACGAACACCGGGGAGCTGTTTTTT. The chain links TRBV7-9 to TRBJ2-2; D might be TRBD1 or TRBD2, each matching 5 bases. The germline gives CDR1 SEHNR, CDR2 FQNEAQ (reference sequence). V was trimmed by 5 bases and J by 0 bases, leaving 10 bases between them. The CDR3 extends over 15 amino acids.

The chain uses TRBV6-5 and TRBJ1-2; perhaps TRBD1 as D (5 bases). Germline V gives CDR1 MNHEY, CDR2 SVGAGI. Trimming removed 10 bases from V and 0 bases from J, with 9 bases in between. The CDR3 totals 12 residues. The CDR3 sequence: CATRQTNYGYTF. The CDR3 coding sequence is TGTGCCACAAGACAGACTAACTATGGCTACACCTTC.

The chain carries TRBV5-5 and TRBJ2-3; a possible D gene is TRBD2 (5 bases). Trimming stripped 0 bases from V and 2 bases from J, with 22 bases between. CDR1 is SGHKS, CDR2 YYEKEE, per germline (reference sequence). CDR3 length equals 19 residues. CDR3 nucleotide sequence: TGTGCCAGCAGCTTGGCGGGTGACTACGGATCCCCTTACACAGATACGCAGTATTTT. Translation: CASSLAGDYGSPYTDTQYF.

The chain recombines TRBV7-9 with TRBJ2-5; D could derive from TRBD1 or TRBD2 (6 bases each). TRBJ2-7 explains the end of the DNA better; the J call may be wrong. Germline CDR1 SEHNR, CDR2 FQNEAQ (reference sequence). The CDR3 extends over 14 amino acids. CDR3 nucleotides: TGTGCCAGCAGCTTAGGGGGGGCTCATGGCGAGCAGTACTTC. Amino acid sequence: CASSLGGAHGEQYF.

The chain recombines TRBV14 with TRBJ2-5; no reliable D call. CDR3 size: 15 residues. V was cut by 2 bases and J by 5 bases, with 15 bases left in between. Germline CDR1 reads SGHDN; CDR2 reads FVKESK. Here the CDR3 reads CASSQNQRQGETQYF. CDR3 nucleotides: TGTGCCAGCAGCCAAAATCAGCGACAAGGGGAGACCCAGTACTTC.

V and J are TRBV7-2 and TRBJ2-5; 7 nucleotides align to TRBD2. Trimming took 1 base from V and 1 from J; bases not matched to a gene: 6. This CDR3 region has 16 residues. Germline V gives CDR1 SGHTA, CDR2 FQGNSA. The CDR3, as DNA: TGTGCCAGCAGCTTAGGGCAGGGAGGGCGCCAAGAGACCCAGTACTTC. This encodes CASSLGQGGRQETQYF.

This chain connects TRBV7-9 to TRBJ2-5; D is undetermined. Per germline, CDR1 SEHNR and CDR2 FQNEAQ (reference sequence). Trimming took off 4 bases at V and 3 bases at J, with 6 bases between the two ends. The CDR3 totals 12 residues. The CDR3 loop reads CASSYGEETQYF. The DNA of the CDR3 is TGTGCCAGCAGCTATGGGGAAGAGACCCAGTACTTC.

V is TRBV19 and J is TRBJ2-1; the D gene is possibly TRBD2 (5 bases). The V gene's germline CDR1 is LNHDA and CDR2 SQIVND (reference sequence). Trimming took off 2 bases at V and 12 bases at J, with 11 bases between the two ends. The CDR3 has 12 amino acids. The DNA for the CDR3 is TGTGCCAGTAGTATACACAAAGGAGGGCAGTTCTTC. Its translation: CASSIHKGGQFF.

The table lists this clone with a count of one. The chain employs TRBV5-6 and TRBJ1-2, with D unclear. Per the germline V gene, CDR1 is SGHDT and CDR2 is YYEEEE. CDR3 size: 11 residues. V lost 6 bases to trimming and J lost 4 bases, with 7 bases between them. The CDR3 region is CASTTGYGYTF. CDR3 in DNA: TGTGCCAGCACCACCGGCTATGGCTACACCTTC.

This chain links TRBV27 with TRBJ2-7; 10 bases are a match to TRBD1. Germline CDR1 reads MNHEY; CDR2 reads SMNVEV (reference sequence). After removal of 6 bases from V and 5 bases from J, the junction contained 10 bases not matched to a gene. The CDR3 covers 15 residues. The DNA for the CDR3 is TGTGCCAGCAGGAGAGCCGGGACAGGGGAAAACGAGCAGTACTTC. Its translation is CASRRAGTGENEQYF.

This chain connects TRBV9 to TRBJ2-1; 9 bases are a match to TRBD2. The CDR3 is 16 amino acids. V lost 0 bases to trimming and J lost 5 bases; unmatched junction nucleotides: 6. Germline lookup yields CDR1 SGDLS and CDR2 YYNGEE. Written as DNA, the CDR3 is TGTGCCAGCAGCGTAGTGGCTAGCGGGGCTAACAATGAGCAGTTCTTC. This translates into CASSVVASGANNEQFF.

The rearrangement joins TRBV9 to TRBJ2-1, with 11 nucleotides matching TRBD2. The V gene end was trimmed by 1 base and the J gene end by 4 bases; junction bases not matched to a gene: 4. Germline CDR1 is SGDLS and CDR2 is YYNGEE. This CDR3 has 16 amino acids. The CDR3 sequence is CASSVLAGGKYNEQFF. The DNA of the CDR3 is TGTGCCAGCAGCGTACTAGCGGGGGGAAAATACAATGAGCAGTTCTTC. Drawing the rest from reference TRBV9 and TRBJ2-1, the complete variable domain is DSGVTQTPKHLITATGQRVTLRCSPRSGDLSVYWYQQSLDQGLQFLIQYYNGEERAKGNILERFSAQQFPDLHSELNLSSLELGDSALYFCASSVLAGGKYNEQFFGPGTRLTVL.

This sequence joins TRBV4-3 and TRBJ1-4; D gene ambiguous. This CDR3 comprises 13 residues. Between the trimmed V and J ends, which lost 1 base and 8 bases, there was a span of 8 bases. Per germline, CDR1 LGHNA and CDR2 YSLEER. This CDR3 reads CASSQALSEKLFF. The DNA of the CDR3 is TGCGCCAGCAGCCAAGCACTATCAGAAAAACTGTTTTTT.

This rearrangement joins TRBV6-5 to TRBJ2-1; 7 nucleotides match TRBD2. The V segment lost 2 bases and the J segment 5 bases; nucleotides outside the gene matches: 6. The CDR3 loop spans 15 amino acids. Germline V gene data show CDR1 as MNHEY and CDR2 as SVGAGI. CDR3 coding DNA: TGTGCCAGCAGTTACCGGCTAGCGGCCAACAATGAGCAGTTCTTC. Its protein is CASSYRLAANNEQFF.

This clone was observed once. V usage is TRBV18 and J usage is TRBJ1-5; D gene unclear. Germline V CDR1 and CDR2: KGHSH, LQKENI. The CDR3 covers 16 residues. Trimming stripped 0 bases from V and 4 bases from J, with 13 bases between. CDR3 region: CASSPPAATRNQPQHF. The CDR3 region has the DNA TGTGCCAGCTCACCACCGGCGGCTACCCGAAATCAGCCCCAGCATTTT.

CDR3 nucleotides: TGTGCCACCAGCAGAGATGAGGTTCGGAAACTGTTTTTT. Protein: CATSRDEVRKLFF. This chain uses TRBV15 with TRBJ1-4; D not certain. The germline V gene has CDR1 LNHNV and CDR2 YYDKDF (reference sequence). The CDR3 spans 13 residues. Trimming took off 0 bases at V and 11 bases at J, with 10 bases between the two ends.

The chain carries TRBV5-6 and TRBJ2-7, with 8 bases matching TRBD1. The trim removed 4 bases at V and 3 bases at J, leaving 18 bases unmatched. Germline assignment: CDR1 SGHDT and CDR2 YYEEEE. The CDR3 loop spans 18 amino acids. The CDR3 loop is CASSRREGRTGGIYEQYF. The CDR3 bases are TGTGCCAGCAGCCGACGCGAAGGCCGAACAGGGGGTATCTACGAGCAGTACTTC.

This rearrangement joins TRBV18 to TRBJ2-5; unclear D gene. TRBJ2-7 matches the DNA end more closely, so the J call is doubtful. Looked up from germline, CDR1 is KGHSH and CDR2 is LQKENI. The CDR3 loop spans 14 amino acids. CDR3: CASSPPPLPYEQYF. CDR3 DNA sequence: TGTGCCAGCTCACCTCCCCCCTTACCCTACGAGCAGTACTTC.

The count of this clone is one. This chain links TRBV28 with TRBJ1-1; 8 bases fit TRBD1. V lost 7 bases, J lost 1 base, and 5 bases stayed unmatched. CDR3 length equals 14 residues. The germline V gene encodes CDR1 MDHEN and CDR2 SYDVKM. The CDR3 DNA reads TGTGCCAGCACGGTCACAGGGGGGAACACTGAAGCTTTCTTT. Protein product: CASTVTGGNTEAFF. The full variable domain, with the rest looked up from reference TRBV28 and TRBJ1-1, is DVKVTQSSRYLVKRTGEKVFLECVQDMDHENMFWYRQDPGLGLRLIYFSYDVKMKEKGDIPEGYSVSREKKERFSLILESASTNQTSMYLCASTVTGGNTEAFFGQGTRLTVV.

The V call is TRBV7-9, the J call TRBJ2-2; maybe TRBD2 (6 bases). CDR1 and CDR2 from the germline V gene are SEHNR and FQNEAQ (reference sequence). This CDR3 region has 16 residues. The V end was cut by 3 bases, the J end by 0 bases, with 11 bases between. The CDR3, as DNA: TGTGCCAGCAGCTTTGGGCGGGGTACGAACACCGGGGAGCTGTTTTTT. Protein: CASSFGRGTNTGELFF.

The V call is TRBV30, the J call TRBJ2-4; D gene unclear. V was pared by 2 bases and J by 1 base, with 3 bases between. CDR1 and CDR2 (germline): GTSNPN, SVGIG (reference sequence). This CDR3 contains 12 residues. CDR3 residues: CAWSIAKNIQYF. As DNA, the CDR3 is TGTGCCTGGAGTATTGCCAAAAACATTCAGTACTTC.

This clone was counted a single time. CDR3 bases: TGTGCCAGTACAAAAGGGATGGCCACTGAAGCTTTCTTT. Amino acids: CASTKGMATEAFF. V is TRBV19 and J is TRBJ1-1; D is unresolved. The CDR3 consists of 13 residues. V was trimmed by 7 bases and J by 4 bases, leaving 13 bases between them. In germline, CDR1 is LNHDA, CDR2 SQIVND (reference sequence).

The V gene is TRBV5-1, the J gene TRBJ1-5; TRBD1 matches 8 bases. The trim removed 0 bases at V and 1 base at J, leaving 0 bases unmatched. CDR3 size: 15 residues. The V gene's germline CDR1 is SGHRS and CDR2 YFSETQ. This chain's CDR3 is CASSLGQGSNQPQHF. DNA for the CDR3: TGCGCCAGCAGCTTGGGACAGGGGAGCAATCAGCCCCAGCATTTT.

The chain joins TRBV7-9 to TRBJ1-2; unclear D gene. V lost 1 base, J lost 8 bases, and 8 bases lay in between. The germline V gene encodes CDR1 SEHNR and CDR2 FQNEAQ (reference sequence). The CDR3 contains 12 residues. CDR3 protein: CASSLGDWGYTF. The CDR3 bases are TGTGCCAGCAGCTTAGGGGATTGGGGCTACACCTTC.

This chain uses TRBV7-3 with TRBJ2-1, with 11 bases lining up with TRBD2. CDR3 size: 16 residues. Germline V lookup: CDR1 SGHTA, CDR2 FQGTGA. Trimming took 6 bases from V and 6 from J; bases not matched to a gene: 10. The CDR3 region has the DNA TGTGCCAGCAGTTCCCTTGGTCTAGCGGGGGGCAATGAGCAGTTCTTC. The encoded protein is CASSSLGLAGGNEQFF.

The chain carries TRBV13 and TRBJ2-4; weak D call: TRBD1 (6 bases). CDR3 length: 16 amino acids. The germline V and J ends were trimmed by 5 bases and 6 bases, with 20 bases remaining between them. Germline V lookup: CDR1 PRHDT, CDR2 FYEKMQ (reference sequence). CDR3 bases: TGTGCCAGCAGCAATGAGGGGGTCTCTTCGGGAAACATTCAGTACTTC. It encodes CASSNEGVSSGNIQYF.

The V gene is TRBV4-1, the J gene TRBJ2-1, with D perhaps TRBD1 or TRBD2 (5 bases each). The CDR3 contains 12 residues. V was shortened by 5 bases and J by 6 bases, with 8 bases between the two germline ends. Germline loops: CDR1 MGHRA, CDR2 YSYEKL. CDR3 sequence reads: CASSGAGNEQFF. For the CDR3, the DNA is TGCGCCAGCAGCGGGGCGGGCAATGAGCAGTTCTTC.

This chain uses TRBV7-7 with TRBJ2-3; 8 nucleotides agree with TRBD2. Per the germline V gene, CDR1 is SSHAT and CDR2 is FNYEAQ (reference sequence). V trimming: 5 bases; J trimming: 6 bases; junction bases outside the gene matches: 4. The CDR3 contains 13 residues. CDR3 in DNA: TGTGCCAGCAGCCACGGGGGGGAGGATACGCAGTATTTT. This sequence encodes CASSHGGEDTQYF.

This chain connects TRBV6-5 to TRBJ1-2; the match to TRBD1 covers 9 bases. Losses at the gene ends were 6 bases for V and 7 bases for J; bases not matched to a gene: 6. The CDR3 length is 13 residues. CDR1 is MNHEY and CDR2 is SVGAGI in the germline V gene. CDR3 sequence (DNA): TGTGCCAGCAGCCAGACAGGGGGACGTGGCTACACCTTC. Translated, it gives CASSQTGGRGYTF.